Sequencing of this T cell receptor beta chain was carried out in a study of immune reconstitution after stem cell transplant in scleroderma (dated by TCRdb to the late 2010s). This clonotype was counted only a few times. Its antigen is still unknown. This may stem from a read error, because a much larger clone lies one nucleotide away. In the germline V gene (reference sequence), CDR1 corresponds to DFQATT and CDR2 to SNEGSKA. Inclusive of the bounding cysteine and phenylalanine, the CDR3 is 11 residues long. The read is trimmed to its CDR3 DNA, 33 bases read in frame from base 1. Library preparation was by RT-PCR. The sequencer listed for this sample is Illumina MiSeq. Clones were called with MiXCR by TCRdb after fastp trimmed the public reads at Q25, and only in-frame beta chains were retained. Rows with a matching CDR3 protein are joined into one entry that keeps the most common DNA and genes. Counted in this sample were 2,000 or so distinct CDR3 sequences; approximately 3.3% of them appeared once. Roughly 15% of the sample lies in the top ten.

The chain joins TRBV20-1 to TRBJ2-7; no D gene can be assigned with confidence. The clonotype comes from a male donor with systemic sclerosis. Sampling was performed before or after autologous hematopoietic stem cell transplantation (not recorded which). The CDR3 sequence is CSALNSYGQYF. The DNA reads as follows: TGCAGTGCTTTAAACTCCTACGGGCAGTACTTC.